The source of this T cell receptor (beta chain) is a study of shared clonotypes between healthy human individuals. With regard to this clone: What it recognizes is unknown.

Sequenced by immunoSEQ multiplex PCR; TCRdb stores in-frame clones only, minus some. This table has 170,000 or so clones, 60% to 75% appearing once. The germline CDR1 and CDR2 sequences are SGHTA and FQGNSA. This CDR3 has 14 residues. V gave up 5 bases and J gave up 0 bases, with 8 bases separating them. Overall study findings and caveats: Sampling used blood alone; tissue repertoires probably differ. Sorted-subset samples were not fully sequenced, rarefaction indicated.

The sequenced material came from memory CD4+ T cells sorted from blood. Subset given: CD45RA-negative fraction. The rearrangement joins TRBV7-2 to TRBJ2-1; D may match TRBD1 or TRBD2 (5 bases each). This TCR was sampled from a man aged 25 to 40 in good health. CDR3 sequence: CASSRDHSYNEQFF. CDR3 nucleotide sequence: TGTGCCAGCAGCCGGGACCACTCCTACAATGAGCAGTTCTTC.